Listed here is a single T cell receptor beta chain. In its sample, this clonotype was seen a few times. Its antigen is still unknown. It has no much larger one-base neighbor in the sample; base qualities were not kept. In the paper's terms, the time point label means: patch test 2, 6 weeks after DPC sensitization. In light of the paper, this sample's treatment or condition label describes: therapeutic diphenylcyclopropenone sensitization with weekly scalp DPC. At each patch-test visit, blood was drawn before the patch test was applied. Patients were considered eligible if aged 18 to 70, diagnosed with alopecia and deemed suitable for DPC therapy, and patients were excluded if pregnant. Total RNA was extracted from unfractionated whole blood collected in Tempus Blood RNA tubes. CDR1 and CDR2 are drawn from the germline V gene: SGDLS, YYNGEE. V is pruned by 3 bases and J by 5 bases, leaving 11 bases of the junction without a gene match. From the cysteine through the phenylalanine, the CDR3 covers 17 amino acids. The sequence is cut down to CDR3 DNA, 51 bases in frame from base 1.

This sample is drawn from a study of human T cells and chemical hapten exposure (dated by TCRdb to the early 2020s). For the wider study: For sensitization, 2% DPC in acetone was applied to a roughly 2 cm by roughly 2 cm area of upper inner arm skin. Patients additionally received weekly therapeutic DPC doses to the scalp throughout the approximately 25-week study period. Patch testing on the upper back used Finn chambers containing 0.01% DPC, with scoring done after 6 days according to International Contact Dermatitis Research Group standards. Alopecia areata with under or over 50% scalp involvement, alopecia totalis and alopecia universalis were represented in the patient cohort, which was mostly female. Libraries were pooled for sequencing, and variation in per-sample TCR yields was attributed mainly to small differences in library volumes within the pool. Peripheral blood TCR repertoire changes were tracked in vivo in alopecia patients during primary and secondary sensitization to the hapten diphenylcyclopropenone (DPC). Blood was sampled from patients pre-sensitization (week 0) and at 2, 6 and about 24 weeks after DPC sensitization. Around 30 alopecia patients provided blood for TCR sequencing at one to four time points (pre-sensitization, 2, 6 and 24 weeks). Broader findings and caveats from the paper: After repeated subsampling, the strength of the expansion versus patch-test correlation and the threshold at which it became significant changed. All patients had alopecia, a presumed autoimmune disease, so their immune response might differ from that of healthy individuals. Patch test score correlated positively with the number of PT1 expanded TCRs, reaching significance at thresholds 8, 16 and 32 but not at 4. DPC sensitization did not change the number of TCRs with a frequency above 1 in 1000, and there was no evidence of changes in global repertoire structure. Compared with pre-sensitization or healthy control sets, expanded TCRs formed significantly more large CDR3 similarity clusters, which is consistent with antigen-driven responses.

The library was made by RACE. Sequenced on a NextSeq 500. Library preparation attached unique molecular identifiers to individual cDNA molecules for quantitative, reproducible TCR counting. From each blood RNA sample, both TCR alpha and TCR beta chains were sequenced. Per the original workflow: The median number of TCRs per sample was 85,000 to 100,000, ranging from 23,224 to 690,600. V, J and CDR3 annotation of the TCR reads was performed with the Decombinator software suite. For PS versus PT1 abundance plots, all samples were subsampled to the same number of TCRs (28,000). TCRs were defined as expanded if absent before sensitization and observed at least eight times at the 2-week time point. TCRdb handled the public reads itself, with Q25 trimming in fastp and clone calling in MiXCR, and kept productive beta chains. One record per CDR3 amino acid sequence lists the most common genes and DNA. The authors' filters were not applied to this entry. For this sample the table gives roughly 380,000 distinct CDR3 sequences, of which about 6% were detected only once. The ten largest clones take up around 6.1% of the sample.

This specimen consisted of whole blood, obtained in connection with sensitization to the hapten diphenylcyclopropenone (DPC). This receptor chain uses TRBV9 and TRBJ1-6, with 7 middle bases fitting TRBD1. The receptor comes from a woman under 30 with alopecia areata. Some clones in this sample may be carry-over from other donors' samples. The CDR3 is CASSATTGSLDNSPLHF. In nucleotide form, the sequence is TGTGCCAGCAGCGCAACGACAGGGAGTTTAGATAATTCACCCCTCCACTTT.